Below, 15 T cell receptor beta chains from the same sample are listed, as sequenced in a study of Graves' ophthalmopathy and Graves' hyperthyroidism. The authors amplified TCR beta CDR3 regions, and they did so from RNA transcripts for repertoire sequencing. Following a first-round RT-PCR that used HTBI primers, a second-round multiplex PCR was carried out. TCRdb called the multiplex PCR reads again in MiXCR, with one record for every CDR3 protein. The table lists about 640,000 distinct CDR3 sequences, roughly two fifths of them singletons. Source material: peripheral blood. All receptors come from an adult man with Graves' ophthalmopathy.

The gene calls are TRBV15 and TRBJ1-5; the D gene is possibly TRBD1 (6 bases). Germline V lookup: CDR1 LNHNV, CDR2 YYDKDF (reference sequence). Deletions cut 0 bases from V and 2 bases from J, with 11 bases between. The CDR3 extends over 16 amino acids. This CDR3 reads CATSRERAGGNQPQHF. CDR3 sequence (DNA): TGTGCCACCAGCAGAGAGCGGGCAGGGGGCAATCAGCCCCAGCATTTT.

Many counts were recorded for this clonotype. This chain joins TRBV6-6 and TRBJ2-7; the match to TRBD1 covers 10 bases. Trimming cost V 4 bases and J 6 bases; bases outside gene matches: 9. This CDR3 spans 15 amino acids. CDR1 is MNHNY, CDR2 SVGAGI, per germline (reference sequence). Written as DNA, the CDR3 is TGTGCCAGCAGTTCTCCGGGACAGGGGATCGTCGAGCAGTACTTC. Amino acid sequence: CASSSPGQGIVEQYF.

The chain employs TRBV7-3 and TRBJ1-4; 8 nucleotides line up with TRBD1. The germline V gene has CDR1 SGHTA and CDR2 FQGTGA. V shed 3 bases, J shed 7 bases, and the junction held 7 bases outside the gene matches. The CDR3 sequence is 15 residues long. This chain's CDR3 is CASSLQGAIGEKLFF. In nucleotides, the CDR3 is TGTGCCAGCAGCTTGCAGGGGGCTATCGGTGAAAAACTGTTTTTT.

This clonotype showed up many times. V is TRBV19 and J is TRBJ1-1; 12 bases are a match to TRBD1. V shed 6 bases, J shed 8 bases, and the junction held 1 base outside the gene matches. Germline CDR1 and CDR2: LNHDA and SQIVND (reference sequence). The CDR3 has 12 residues. This CDR3 is CASRGQGAEAFF. In DNA, the CDR3 is TGTGCCAGTAGGGGACAGGGGGCCGAAGCTTTCTTT.

Ten or more counts support this clonotype. The chain recombines TRBV7-9 with TRBJ2-5; D perhaps matches TRBD2 (7 bases). The CDR3 runs to 13 residues. V was pared by 6 bases and J by 4 bases, with 12 bases between. The V gene's germline CDR1 is SEHNR and CDR2 FQNEAQ (reference sequence). CDR3 DNA sequence: TGTGCCAGCAGAACTGCGGGGGCAGAGACCCAGTACTTC. Amino acid sequence: CASRTAGAETQYF.

In this sample, this clonotype turned up many times. The chain couples TRBV24-1 to TRBJ2-2; unclear D gene. This CDR3 has 15 residues. Per the germline V gene, CDR1 is KGHDR and CDR2 is SFDVKD. V was clipped by 5 bases and J by 5 bases, with 14 bases between them. The CDR3 sequence: CATSGGFPLTGELFF. The CDR3 nucleotides are TGTGCCACCAGTGGAGGCTTCCCTTTAACCGGGGAGCTGTTTTTT.

This clonotype was counted ten times or more. J is TRBJ1-2 and V is TRBV2, with D unclear. Looked up from germline, CDR1 is SNHLY and CDR2 is FYNNEI. V lost 3 bases to trimming and J lost 5 bases, with 13 bases between them. The length of the CDR3 is 14 residues. CDR3 nucleotide sequence: TGTGCCAGCAGTGACTACAGCAAAAATTATGGCTACACCTTC. This translates into CASSDYSKNYGYTF.

The chain employs TRBV25-1 and TRBJ2-7; maybe TRBD2 (6 bases). Germline loops: CDR1 MGHDK, CDR2 SYGVNS. The CDR3 runs 19 residues. Trimming took 5 bases from V and 4 from J, leaving 30 bases between them. The CDR3 spells CASSYPKDIRTGTPYEQYF. The CDR3 nucleotides are TGTGCCAGCAGTTACCCCAAGGACATTCGGACCGGGACTCCTTACGAGCAGTACTTC.

The chain links TRBV12-3 or TRBV12-4 to TRBJ1-3, with 9 bases fitting TRBD1. The trim removed 6 bases at V and 6 bases at J, leaving 0 bases unmatched. The CDR3 runs 12 residues. CDR3 in amino acids: CASRQGANTIYF. The CDR3 DNA reads TGTGCCAGCAGACAGGGGGCAAACACCATATATTTT.

This clonotype is a singleton in its sample. The CDR3 here is CATSREGGAQYF. CDR3 nucleotides: TGTGCCACCAGCAGAGAAGGGGGGGCCCAGTACTTC. This chain joins TRBV15 and TRBJ2-5; perhaps TRBD2 as D (7 bases). From germline, CDR1 is LNHNV and CDR2 YYDKDF (reference sequence). Trimming removed 0 bases from V and 9 bases from J, with 8 bases in between. This CDR3 has 12 residues.

This clonotype was counted once. The chain combines TRBV30 with TRBJ2-2; D unclear. Germline V gene sequence: CDR1 GTSNPN, CDR2 SVGIG (reference sequence). This CDR3 contains 12 residues. V was clipped by 2 bases and J by 0 bases, with 1 base between them. In DNA, the CDR3 is TGTGCCTGGAGTACGAACACCGGGGAGCTGTTTTTT. Protein sequence: CAWSTNTGELFF.

In this sample, this clonotype turned up many times. V is TRBV5-6 and J is TRBJ2-5; D could derive from TRBD1 or TRBD2 (5 bases each). Per the germline V gene, CDR1 is SGHDT and CDR2 is YYEEEE. This CDR3 has 15 residues. Trimming removed 4 bases from V and 0 bases from J, with 13 bases in between. The CDR3 nucleotides are TGTGCCAGCAGCGCACGGGACGAGTACCAAGAGACCCAGTACTTC. Its protein is CASSARDEYQETQYF.

This clonotype was detected only once. This chain uses TRBV29-1 with TRBJ1-5; possibly TRBD1 for D (5 bases). Germline-derived CDR1 and CDR2 are SQVTM and ANQGSEA. The ends were cut back, 3 bases at V and 13 bases at J, with 19 bases in the middle. The CDR3 loop spans 13 amino acids. DNA for the CDR3: TGCAGCGTTGAGGTGGGGACTTCTGATACGCAGCATTTT. This gives the protein CSVEVGTSDTQHF. Filled out from reference TRBV29-1 and TRBJ1-5, the complete variable domain reads SAVISQKPSRDICQRGTSLTIQCQVDSQVTMMFWYRQQPGQSLTLIATANQGSEATYESGFVIDKFPISRPNLTFSTLTVSNMSPEDSSIYLCSVEVGTSDTQHFGDGTRLSIL.

The V call is TRBV6-1, the J call TRBJ1-1; D perhaps matches TRBD1 (5 bases). The V gene lost 6 bases and the J gene lost 1 base, with 15 bases spanning the gap. The CDR3 has 15 residues. Germline assignment: CDR1 MNHNS and CDR2 SASEGT. CDR3 sequence (DNA): TGTGCCAGCAGGTCGTCATGGGGCGGGAACACTGAAGCTTTCTTT. Translating it yields CASRSSWGGNTEAFF.

This rearrangement joins TRBV10-2 to TRBJ2-3; the D is unclear. V lost 3 bases and J 2 bases, leaving 6 bases between the germline ends. The CDR3 is 13 amino acids. In germline, CDR1 is WSHSY, CDR2 SAAADI. CDR3 in amino acids: CASSDRTTDTQYF. For the CDR3, the DNA is TGCGCCAGCAGTGACAGGACCACAGATACGCAGTATTTT.